The rows below give T cell receptor beta chains drawn from one sample of a study of spatial heterogeneity in lung cancer. In TCRdb, the 5' RACE reads were re-called with MiXCR into one record per CDR3 protein. The data hold about 11,000 distinct CDR3 sequences, with about 5% observed a single time. The material sequenced was lung tumor tissue, taken at surgery. All receptors derive from a male donor with early-stage non-small cell lung cancer. Both conserved end residues are part of each CDR3. Each record gives: D gene, clone size, V gene, J gene, CDR3 DNA, CDR3 protein. D genes are given only for firm matches. The size entry is marked missing in some rows and otherwise reads once, few, many or a size class.

TRBD1	.	TRBV7-9	TRBJ2-6	TGTGCCAGCAGCTTGGGACAGCCATCTGGGGCCAACGTCCTGACTTTC	CASSLGQPSGANVLTF
TRBD1	.	TRBV6-5	TRBJ2-5	TGTGCCAGCAGTACGACAGGGAAGCAAGAGACCCAGTACTTC	CASSTTGKQETQYF
.	.	TRBV27	TRBJ1-1	TGTGCCAGCAGTCTGACAGGGAACACTGAAGCTTTCTTT	CASSLTGNTEAFF
.	many	TRBV10-3	TRBJ2-5	TGTGCCATCAGTAAACAGGCCCAAGAGACCCAGTACTTC	CAISKQAQETQYF
TRBD2	many	TRBV5-1	TRBJ2-7	TGCGCCAGCAGCTCCGGTTTAACTAGCGGGGGTGTCTACGAGCAGTACTTC	CASSSGLTSGGVYEQYF
.	many	TRBV5-1	TRBJ1-1	TGCGCCAGCAGCTTGGCGGGGGGCGGCACTGAAGCTTTCTTT	CASSLAGGGTEAFF
.	few	TRBV18	TRBJ2-1	TGTGCCAGCTCGCCGACGAGAAGCTCCTACAATGAGCAGTTCTTC	CASSPTRSSYNEQFF
.	many	TRBV27	TRBJ2-3	TGTGCCAGCAGTTTATACAGTCGCACAGATACGCAGTATTTT	CASSLYSRTDTQYF
.	few	TRBV28	TRBJ2-5	TGTGCCAGCAGTTTAGGAGGGAGGGAGACCCAGTACTTC	CASSLGGRETQYF
TRBD2	.	TRBV6-2/TRBV6-3	TRBJ2-2	TGTGCCAGCTTAGGAGCGGGGGTCACCGGGGAGCTGTTTTTT	CASLGAGVTGELFF
.	many	TRBV3-1	TRBJ2-3	TGTGCCAGCAGCCAAGAAGGTAGCACAGATACGCAGTATTTT	CASSQEGSTDTQYF
.	many	TRBV4-1	TRBJ1-4	TGCGCCAGCAGCCAAGATCGACAGGCGAATGAAAAACTGTTTTTT	CASSQDRQANEKLFF
TRBD2	.	TRBV7-2	TRBJ2-1	TGTGCCAGCAGCTTAGTCCTAGCGGGGACGGATGAGCAGTTCTTC	CASSLVLAGTDEQFF
.	many	TRBV5-1	TRBJ1-1	TGCGCCAGCAGCTTGGCGGCTTCTGCCGCGAACACTGAAGCTTTCTTT	CASSLAASAANTEAFF
.	medium-sized	TRBV28	TRBJ2-1	TGTGCCAGCAGTTCTGCGCCGAGCTCCTACAATGAGCAGTTCTTC	CASSSAPSSYNEQFF
.	many	TRBV4-2	TRBJ2-1	TGTGCCAGCAGCCAATTTAGGGACGATGAGCAGTTCTTC	CASSQFRDDEQFF
TRBD1	many	TRBV4-2	TRBJ2-7	TGTGCCAGCAGCCAAGAAGGGGGAGGACAGGGGTTCCACGAGCAGTACTTC	CASSQEGGGQGFHEQYF
.	medium-sized	TRBV20-1	TRBJ2-7	TGCAGTGCTGCCGCAGGGTTCTCCTACGAGCAGTACTTC	CSAAAGFSYEQYF
TRBD1	few	TRBV7-2	TRBJ2-3	TGTGCCAGCAGCCCCGGGACAGGGGGAGATACGCAGTATTTT	CASSPGTGGDTQYF
TRBD2	.	TRBV7-2	TRBJ2-3	TGTGCCAGCAGCTTACTTAGCGGGAGTGCCACAGATACGCAGTATTTT	CASSLLSGSATDTQYF
.	many	TRBV5-1	TRBJ1-1	TGCGCCAGCAGCATGACAGGATCCACTGAAGCTTTCTTT	CASSMTGSTEAFF
.	many	TRBV20-1	TRBJ2-3	TGCAGTGCTAGAGGCCAGATCACAGATACGCAGTATTTT	CSARGQITDTQYF
.	.	TRBV7-2	TRBJ2-3	TGTGCCAGCAGCTTAAGCCCAGACACAGATACGCAGTATTTT	CASSLSPDTDTQYF
.	medium-sized	TRBV3-1	TRBJ2-3	TGTGCCAGCAGCCCGTCGGCGGGGACCGGGGGAGATACGCAGTATTTT	CASSPSAGTGGDTQYF
TRBD1	many	TRBV12-3/TRBV12-4	TRBJ2-5	TGTGCCAGCAGATTAGACAGGGTCCAAGAGACCCAGTACTTC	CASRLDRVQETQYF
TRBD1	many	TRBV20-1	TRBJ1-4	TGCAGTGCCAAGGGACAGGGTAATGAAAAACTGTTTTTT	CSAKGQGNEKLFF
.	many	TRBV5-6	TRBJ1-2	TGTGCCAGCAGCTTGGTGGCGGGGATGTCGGATGGCTACACCTTC	CASSLVAGMSDGYTF
.	large	TRBV24-1	TRBJ1-1	TGTGCCACCAGGACTCCAGCGAACAAACAAACCCGAAACACTGAAGCTTTCTTT	CATRTPANKQTRNTEAFF
TRBD2	many	TRBV20-1	TRBJ2-7	TGCAGTGCTATCCCCGGGACTAGCGGGGGCTACGAGCAGTACTTC	CSAIPGTSGGYEQYF
.	many	TRBV24-1	TRBJ2-7	TGTGCCACCAGTGATACGCCGGGCCCTTGCTACGAGCAGTACTTC	CATSDTPGPCYEQYF
.	many	TRBV18	TRBJ2-7	TGTGCCAGCTCACCACCGTCCACAACCTACGAGCAGTACTTC	CASSPPSTTYEQYF
TRBD1	many	TRBV18	TRBJ2-1	TGTGCCAGCTCACCACTCCTGGGACAGGGGGCGATTGAGCAGTTCTTC	CASSPLLGQGAIEQFF
.	many	TRBV6-6	TRBJ1-3	TGTGCCAGCAGTAAAGGACATTTTGCTGGAAACACCATATATTTT	CASSKGHFAGNTIYF
.	.	TRBV14	TRBJ2-3	TGTGCCAGCAGCCTGGGACTCACAGATACGCAGTATTTT	CASSLGLTDTQYF
TRBD1	.	TRBV5-6	TRBJ1-2	TGTGCCAGCAGCTTATTGGGACAGGGGGCGGACTATGGCTACACCTTC	CASSLLGQGADYGYTF
TRBD1	many	TRBV10-3	TRBJ2-7	TGTGCCATCAGTGTGACAGGGGGCCTGGACGAGCAGTACTTC	CAISVTGGLDEQYF
.	many	TRBV19	TRBJ1-2	TGTGCCAGTAGTATGGTTAACGAAAAGGGCTATGGCTACACCTTC	CASSMVNEKGYGYTF
TRBD1	many	TRBV24-1	TRBJ2-5	TGTGCCACCAGTGATTTTACCCGACAGGGGGTGGAGACCCAGTACTTC	CATSDFTRQGVETQYF
.	.	TRBV5-1	TRBJ1-3	TGCGCCAGCAGCTTGGAGGGTACAGGGCTTCACACCATATATTTT	CASSLEGTGLHTIYF
.	many	TRBV6-1	TRBJ2-7	TGTGCCAGCAGTTGGGGGTACGAGCAGTACTTC	CASSWGYEQYF
TRBD1	many	TRBV4-2	TRBJ1-5	TGTGCCAGCAGCCAAGATGGGACAGGGAATAGCAATCAGCCCCAGCATTTT	CASSQDGTGNSNQPQHF
.	many	TRBV9	TRBJ1-1	TGTGCCAGCAGCGTAGCTCCAGCTGACACTGAAGCTTTCTTT	CASSVAPADTEAFF